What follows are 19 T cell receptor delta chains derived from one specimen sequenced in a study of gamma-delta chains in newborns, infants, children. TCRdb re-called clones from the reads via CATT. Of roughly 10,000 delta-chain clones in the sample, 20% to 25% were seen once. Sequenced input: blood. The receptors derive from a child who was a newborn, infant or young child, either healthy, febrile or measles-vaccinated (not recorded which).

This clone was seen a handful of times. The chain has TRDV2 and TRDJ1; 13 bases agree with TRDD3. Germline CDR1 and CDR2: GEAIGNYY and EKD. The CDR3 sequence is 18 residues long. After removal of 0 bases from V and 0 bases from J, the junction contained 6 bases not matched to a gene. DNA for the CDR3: TGTGCCTGTGACACCGTACTGGGGGATACGCCGTACACCGATAAACTCATCTTT. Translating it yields CACDTVLGDTPYTDKLIF.

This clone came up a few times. CDR3 coding DNA: TGTGCCTGTGACTCCTTACTAAAAGGGAATAAACTCATCTTT. It specifies CACDSLLKGNKLIF. This sequence joins TRDV2 and TRDJ1, with D uncertain. The CDR3 is 14 residues long. The germline V gene has CDR1 GEAIGNYY and CDR2 EKD. V gave up 3 bases and J gave up 6 bases, with 16 bases separating them.

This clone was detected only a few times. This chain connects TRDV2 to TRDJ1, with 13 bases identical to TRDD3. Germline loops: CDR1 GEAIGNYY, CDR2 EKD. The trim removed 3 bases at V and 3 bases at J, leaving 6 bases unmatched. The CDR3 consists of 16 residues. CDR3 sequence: CACDAILGDTADKLIF. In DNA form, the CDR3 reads TGTGCCTGTGACGCAATACTGGGGGATACGGCCGATAAACTCATCTTT.

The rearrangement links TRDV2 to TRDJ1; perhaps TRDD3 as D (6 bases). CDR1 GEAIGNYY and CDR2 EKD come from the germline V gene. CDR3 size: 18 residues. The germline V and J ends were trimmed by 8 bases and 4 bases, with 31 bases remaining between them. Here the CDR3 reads CAFVTGVPLLGDGDKLIF. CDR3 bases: TGTGCCTTTGTCACCGGGGTGCCCCTGCTTGGGGATGGCGATAAACTCATCTTT.

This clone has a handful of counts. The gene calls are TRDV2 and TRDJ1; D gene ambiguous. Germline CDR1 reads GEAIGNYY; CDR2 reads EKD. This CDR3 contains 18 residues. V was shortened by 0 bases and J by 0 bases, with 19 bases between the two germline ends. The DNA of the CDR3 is TGTGCCTGTGACACCGTAAGCCGTACACCGGGAAACACCGATAAACTCATCTTT. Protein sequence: CACDTVSRTPGNTDKLIF.

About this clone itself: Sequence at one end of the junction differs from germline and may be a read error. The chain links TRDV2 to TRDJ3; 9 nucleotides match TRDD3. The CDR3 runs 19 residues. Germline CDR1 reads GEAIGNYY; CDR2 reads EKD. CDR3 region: CACDLTGGVFSWDTRQTFF. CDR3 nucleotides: TGTGCCTGTGACCTTACTGGGGGAGTCTTCTCCTGGGACACCCGACAGACGTTTTTC.

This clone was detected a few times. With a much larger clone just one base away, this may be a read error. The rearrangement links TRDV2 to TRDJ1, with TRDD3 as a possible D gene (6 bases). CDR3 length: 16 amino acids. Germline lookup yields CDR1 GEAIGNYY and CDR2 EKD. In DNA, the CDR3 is TGTGCCTGTGAGCAACTGGGTAACCAGAGAACCGATAGACTCATCTTT. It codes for CACEQLGNQRTDRLIF.

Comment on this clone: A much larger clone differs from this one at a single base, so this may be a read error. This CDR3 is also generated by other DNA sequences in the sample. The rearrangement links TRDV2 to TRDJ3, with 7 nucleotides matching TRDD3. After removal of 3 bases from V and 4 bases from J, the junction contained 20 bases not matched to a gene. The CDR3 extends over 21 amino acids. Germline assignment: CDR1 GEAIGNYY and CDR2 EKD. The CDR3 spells CACDATPTGAQAKWDTRQMFF. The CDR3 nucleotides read TGTGCCTGTGACGCTACACCTACTGGGGCCCAAGCGAAGTGGGACACCCGACAGATGTTTTTC.

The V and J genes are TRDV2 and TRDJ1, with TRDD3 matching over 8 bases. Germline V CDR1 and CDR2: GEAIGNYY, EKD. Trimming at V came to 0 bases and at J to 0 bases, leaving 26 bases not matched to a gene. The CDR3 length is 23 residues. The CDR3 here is CACDTLSSYPILGAPPYTDKLIF. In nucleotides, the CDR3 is TGTGCCTGTGACACCCTCTCCTCCTACCCTATACTGGGGGCTCCCCCATACACCGATAAACTCATCTTT.

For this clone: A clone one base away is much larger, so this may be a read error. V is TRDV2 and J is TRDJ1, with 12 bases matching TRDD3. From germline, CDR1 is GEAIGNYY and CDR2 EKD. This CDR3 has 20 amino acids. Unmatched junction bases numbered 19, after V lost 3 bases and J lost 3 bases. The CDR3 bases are TGTGCCTGTGACCGGCTTACTGGGGGATACAAGGTGTTGGTATCCGATAAACTCATCTTT. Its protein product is CACDRLTGGYKVLVSDKLIF.

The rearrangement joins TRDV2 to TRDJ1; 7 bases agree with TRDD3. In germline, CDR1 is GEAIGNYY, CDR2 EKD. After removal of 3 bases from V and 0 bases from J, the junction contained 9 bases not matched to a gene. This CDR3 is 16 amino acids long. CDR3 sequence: CACDQLGQSYTDKLIF. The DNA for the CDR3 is TGTGCCTGTGACCAACTGGGGCAATCGTACACCGATAAACTCATCTTT.

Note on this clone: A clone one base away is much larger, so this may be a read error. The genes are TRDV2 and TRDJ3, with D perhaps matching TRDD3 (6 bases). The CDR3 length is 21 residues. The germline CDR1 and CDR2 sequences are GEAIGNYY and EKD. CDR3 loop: CACDTASTGMPSTCDTRQMFF. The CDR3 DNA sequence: TGTGCCTGTGACACCGCCTCTACGGGGATGCCCTCCACCTGTGACACCCGACAGATGTTTTTC.

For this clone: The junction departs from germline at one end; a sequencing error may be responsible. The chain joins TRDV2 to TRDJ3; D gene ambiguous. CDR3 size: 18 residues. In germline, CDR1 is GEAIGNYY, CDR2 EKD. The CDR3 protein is CAFDTMRPNSWDTRQMFF. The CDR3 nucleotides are TGTGCCTTTGACACCATGCGACCCAATTCCTGGGACACCCGACAGATGTTTTTC.

The CDR3 coding sequence is TGTGCCTGTGACGTCCTAAAATCTGGGGGATACGGCGCCGATAAACTCATCTTT. This translates into CACDVLKSGGYGADKLIF. The chain has TRDV2 and TRDJ1; 12 bases line up with TRDD3. The CDR3 spans 18 residues. Losses at the gene ends were 3 bases for V and 3 bases for J; bases not matched to a gene: 13. The germline gives CDR1 GEAIGNYY, CDR2 EKD.

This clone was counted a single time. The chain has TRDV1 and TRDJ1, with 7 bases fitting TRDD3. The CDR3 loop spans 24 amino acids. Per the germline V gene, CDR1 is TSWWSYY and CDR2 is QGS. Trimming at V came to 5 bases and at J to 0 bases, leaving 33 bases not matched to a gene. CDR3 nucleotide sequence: TGTGCTCTTGGGACCGAAAAATACAGCAACCATTGCTGGGGGTCCCACCCGTACACCGATAAACTCATCTTT. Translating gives CALGTEKYSNHCWGSHPYTDKLIF.

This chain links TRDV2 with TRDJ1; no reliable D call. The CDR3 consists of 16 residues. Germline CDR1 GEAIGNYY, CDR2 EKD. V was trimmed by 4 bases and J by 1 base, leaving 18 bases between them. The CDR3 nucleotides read TGTGCCTGTGATCACGTGTTAGAACGGTCCACCGATAAACTCATCTTT. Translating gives CACDHVLERSTDKLIF.

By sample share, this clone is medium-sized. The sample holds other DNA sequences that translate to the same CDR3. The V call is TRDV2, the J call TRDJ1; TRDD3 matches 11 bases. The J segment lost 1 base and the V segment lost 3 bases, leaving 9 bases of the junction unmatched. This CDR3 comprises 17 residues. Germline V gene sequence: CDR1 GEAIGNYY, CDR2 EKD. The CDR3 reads CACDFVLGDKSTDKLIF. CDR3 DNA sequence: TGTGCCTGTGACTTCGTACTGGGGGATAAATCCACCGATAAACTCATCTTT.

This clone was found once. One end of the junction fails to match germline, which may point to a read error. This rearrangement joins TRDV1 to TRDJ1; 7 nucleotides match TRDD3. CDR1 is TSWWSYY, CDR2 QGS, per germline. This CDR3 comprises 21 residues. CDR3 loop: CAIGEHQRGGGGILRTDKLIF. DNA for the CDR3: TGTGCTATTGGGGAACATCAGCGAGGAGGCGGGGGGATTCTCCGGACGGATAAACTCATCTTT.

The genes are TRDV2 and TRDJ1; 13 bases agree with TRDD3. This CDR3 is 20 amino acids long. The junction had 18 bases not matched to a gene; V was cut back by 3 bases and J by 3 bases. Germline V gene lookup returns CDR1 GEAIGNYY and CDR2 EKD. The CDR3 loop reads CACDSIPTLVLGDTPDKLIF. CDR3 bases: TGTGCCTGTGACTCCATTCCTACCTTAGTACTGGGGGATACGCCCGATAAACTCATCTTT.